These 7 T cell receptor beta chains share one sample of origin, sequenced in a study of blood T cell repertoires in COVID-19. Repertoires were generated with immunoSEQ multiplex PCR, while TCRdb's copy carries only in-frame clones and drops some. The sample lists hundreds of thousands of clones, about 86% seen once, with about 7% in the top ten. Sequencing was done on a sample of peripheral blood. The receptor source for this set is a woman aged 60 to 75 with COVID-19, enrolled during active disease.

The chain uses TRBV14 and TRBJ2-2; D might be TRBD1 (5 bases). This CDR3 contains 13 residues. The germline V gene has CDR1 SGHDN and CDR2 FVKESK. The germline V and J ends were trimmed by 3 bases and 7 bases, with 9 bases remaining between them. Written as DNA, the CDR3 is TGTGCCAGCAGCCACGAAGGACACGGGGAGCTGTTTTTT. This translates into CASSHEGHGELFF.

The V gene is TRBV21-1, the J gene TRBJ1-2; no DNA check was done on the table's D call, TRBD1. TRBV21-1 is designated a pseudogene. CDR3 length: 15 residues. The CDR3 region has the DNA TGTGCCAGCAGCGTCCGGGACAGTGAGGACTATGGCTACACCTTC. As protein: CASSVRDSEDYGYTF.

J is TRBJ2-3 and V is TRBV2; no definite D call. The V gene's germline CDR1 is SNHLY and CDR2 FYNNEI. The ends were cut back, 3 bases at V and 1 base at J, with 8 bases in the middle. The CDR3 runs 14 residues. CDR3 sequence (DNA): TGTGCCAGCAGTGATCCCCAGGGCACAGATACGCAGTATTTT. It codes for CASSDPQGTDTQYF.

This clone showed up just a few times. The V and J genes are TRBV7-9 and TRBJ1-5; 9 positions match TRBD1. Germline lookup yields CDR1 SEHNR and CDR2 FQNEAQ (reference sequence). CDR3 length: 14 residues. With V trimmed by 5 bases and J by 7 bases, 6 bases remained unmatched. The chain's CDR3 is CASSRQGGRQPQHF. The CDR3 nucleotides are TGTGCCAGCAGCCGACAGGGGGGGAGACAGCCCCAGCATTTT.

This chain connects TRBV19 to TRBJ1-5, with D possibly being TRBD1 (6 bases). The CDR3 spans 13 residues. Germline V lookup: CDR1 LNHDA, CDR2 SQIVND (reference sequence). V dropped 4 bases and J dropped 5 bases, with 9 bases sitting between them. CDR3 nucleotides: TGTGCCAGTAGTACTCACAGGGATCAGCCCCAGCATTTT. This encodes CASSTHRDQPQHF.

This chain links TRBV3-1 (or the pseudogene TRBV3-2) with TRBJ2-2, with D possibly matching TRBD1 (6 bases). This CDR3 comprises 16 residues. Germline lookup yields CDR1 LGHDT and CDR2 YNNKEL (reference sequence). Deletions cut 4 bases from V and 0 bases from J, with 12 bases between. The CDR3 bases are TGTGCCAGCAGCCCCGGACAGTTCGCGAACACCGGGGAGCTGTTTTTT. Protein: CASSPGQFANTGELFF.

This clone was observed once. This chain links TRBV14 with TRBJ2-7; a weak D match, TRBD1 (6 bases). The CDR3 is 19 residues long. Germline lookup yields CDR1 SGHDN and CDR2 FVKESK. Trimming removed 0 bases at V and 0 bases at J, with 21 bases between. CDR3 residues: CASSQDWGHRLGTSYEQYF. The CDR3 nucleotides read TGTGCCAGCAGCCAAGATTGGGGACACCGCCTTGGGACCTCCTACGAGCAGTACTTC.